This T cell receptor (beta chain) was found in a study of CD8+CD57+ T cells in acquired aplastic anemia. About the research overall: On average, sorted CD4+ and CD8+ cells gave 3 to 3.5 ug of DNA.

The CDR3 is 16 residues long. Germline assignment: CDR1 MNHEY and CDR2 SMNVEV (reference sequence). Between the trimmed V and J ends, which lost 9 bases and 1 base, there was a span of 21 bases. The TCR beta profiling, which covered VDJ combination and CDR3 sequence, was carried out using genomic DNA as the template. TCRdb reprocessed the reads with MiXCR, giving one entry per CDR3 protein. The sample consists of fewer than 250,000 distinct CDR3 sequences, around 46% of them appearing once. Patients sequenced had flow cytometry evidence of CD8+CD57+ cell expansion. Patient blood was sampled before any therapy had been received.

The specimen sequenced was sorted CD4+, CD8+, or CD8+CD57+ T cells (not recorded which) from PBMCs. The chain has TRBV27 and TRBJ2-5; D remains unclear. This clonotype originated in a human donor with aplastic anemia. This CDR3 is CASGKGSQNLQETQYF. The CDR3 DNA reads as TGTGCCAGTGGGAAAGGCAGCCAGAACCTCCAAGAGACCCAGTACTTC.